This T cell receptor (beta chain) is drawn from a study of blood T cell repertoires in COVID-19. V lost 11 bases, J lost 1 base, and 16 bases stayed unmatched. In germline, CDR1 is LNHDA, CDR2 SQIVND (reference sequence). This CDR3 has 16 residues. The protocol was immunoSEQ multiplex PCR, while the TCRdb copy is restricted to in-frame clones and leaves out a portion. Of about 180,000 clones in the sample, about 80% were seen once. During the 2 weeks before they entered the study, exposed participants had met someone with a PCR-confirmed or clinician-diagnosed COVID-19 case. The sample taken for sequencing was PBMCs or T cells enriched from blood (not recorded which). V usage is TRBV19 and J usage is TRBJ2-7; the match to TRBD1 covers 8 bases. The receptor comes from a man aged 55 to 70 who had been exposed to COVID-19. The CDR3 nucleotides are TGTGCCTCTTCGGACAGGGCCGGGTTTAAATCCTACGAGCAGTACTTC. This encodes CASSDRAGFKSYEQYF. The full variable domain, completed using reference TRBV19 and TRBJ2-7, is DGGITQSPKYLFRKEGQNVTLSCEQNLNHDAMYWYRQDPGQGLRLIYYSQIVNDFQKGDIAEGYSVSREKKESFPLTVTSAQKNPTAFYLCASSDRAGFKSYEQYFGPGTRLTVT.